This TCR beta chain was obtained from a study of T cell responses to AZD1222 COVID-19 vaccine. The overall study: Pooled together were second doses at about 4 or about 12 weeks.

Generated by immunoSEQ multiplex PCR, the TCRdb table keeps only in-frame clones and is missing some. Counted here are roughly 100,000 clones, around 90% occurring once; the ten biggest clones make up about 9.1%. Comment on this clone: Its antigen remains unknown.

Study-wide results and limits: Dominant CD4 TCR responses targeted spike regions 160-218 and 743-854. The study sampled repertoires only after the peak T cell response.

Unmatched junction bases numbered 8, after V lost 6 bases and J lost 0 bases. CDR1 is MDHEN, CDR2 SYDVKM, per germline. The CDR3 extends over 17 amino acids. The material sequenced was peripheral blood, taken on day 0 of AZD1222 vaccination. This TCR came from an adult in good health. This chain uses TRBV28 with TRBJ2-1, with 10 positions matching TRBD2. Here the CDR3 reads CASSLPSSGSSYNEQFF. The CDR3, as DNA: TGTGCCAGCAGCTTACCATCTAGCGGGAGCTCCTACAATGAGCAGTTCTTC. The variable domain in full, completed from reference TRBV28 and TRBJ2-1, reads DVKVTQSSRYLVKRTGEKVFLECVQDMDHENMFWYRQDPGLGLRLIYFSYDVKMKEKGDIPEGYSVSREKKERFSLILESASTNQTSMYLCASSLPSSGSSYNEQFFGPGTRLTVL.